The sequence of this TCR beta chain was determined in a study of T cells in localized non-small cell lung cancer. The protocol was immunoSEQ multiplex PCR, while the TCRdb copy is restricted to in-frame clones and leaves out a portion. The sample holds around 15,000 clones, around 85% seen once. Broader study findings: A denser population of T cells in blood accompanied longer overall survival. Median detection of top 100 tumor clones in adjacent lung was 57 clones. Because sequencing included only one region (of the tumor), heterogeneity remains possible. Compared with tumor, uninvolved adjacent lung displayed greater T cell clonality, ranking highest overall.

To note about this clone: Its antigen is currently unknown. No DNA is shown, since the ends of the CDR3 on it are uncertain; the CDR3 is the one TCRdb lists.

The CDR3 is 15 amino acids in total, end residues counted. The sequence was collected from a woman aged 35 to 69 with stage I lung adenocarcinoma. The V gene is TRBV21-1, the J gene TRBJ1-1. TRBV21-1 is noted as a pseudogene. The sequenced sample was peripheral blood, obtained before any cancer treatment. CDR3 loop: CASRGWGEGNTEAFF.